Each of the 21 T cell receptor beta chains below was sequenced from the same sample in a study of T cell changes during pregnancy in multiple sclerosis. Profiling relied on immunoSEQ multiplex PCR, and the TCRdb table lists in-frame clones only, not all of them. The table has tens of thousands of clones, roughly 91% seen once. The specimen was CD4+ T cells from peripheral blood mononuclear cells, collected in the third trimester of pregnancy. Every receptor here comes from a female donor in good health, enrolled as a control in a pregnancy study.

V and J are TRBV4-2 and TRBJ1-5, with a weak D call TRBD1 (6 bases). V lost 4 bases and J 3 bases, leaving 10 bases between the germline ends. From germline, CDR1 is LGHNA and CDR2 YNFKEQ. This CDR3 has 14 amino acids. Here the CDR3 DNA reads TGTGCCAGCAGCCCGGGGGGCTCCAATCAGCCCCAGCATTTT. Translating gives CASSPGGSNQPQHF.

This clone was observed once. The chain carries TRBV5-6 and TRBJ1-3; possibly TRBD1 for D (6 bases). Germline V lookup: CDR1 SGHDT, CDR2 YYEEEE. V dropped 1 base and J dropped 2 bases, with 10 bases sitting between them. This CDR3 has 15 residues. The CDR3 here is CASSLRAGAGNTIYF. The CDR3 DNA sequence: TGTGCCAGCAGCTTGCGGGCAGGGGCTGGAAACACCATATATTTT.

CDR3 in amino acids: CAWSTGTSGKTDTQYF. In DNA form, the CDR3 reads TGTGCCTGGAGTACCGGGACTAGCGGGAAAACAGATACGCAGTATTTT. The gene calls are TRBV30 and TRBJ2-3, with TRBD2 matching over 13 bases. The trim removed 2 bases at V and 3 bases at J, leaving 5 bases unmatched. CDR3 size: 16 residues. The germline gives CDR1 GTSNPN, CDR2 SVGIG (reference sequence).

The chain recombines TRBV9 with TRBJ2-4; no reliable D call. The V gene lost 4 bases and the J gene lost 1 base, with 6 bases spanning the gap. The CDR3 extends over 13 amino acids. Germline CDR1 and CDR2: SGDLS and YYNGEE. The CDR3 reads CASSPQAKNIQYF. The CDR3, as DNA: TGTGCCAGCAGCCCCCAGGCCAAAAACATTCAGTACTTC. The full variable domain, in which reference TRBV9 and TRBJ2-4 provide the parts outside the CDR3, is DSGVTQTPKHLITATGQRVTLRCSPRSGDLSVYWYQQSLDQGLQFLIQYYNGEERAKGNILERFSAQQFPDLHSELNLSSLELGDSALYFCASSPQAKNIQYFGAGTRLSVL.

The V and J genes are TRBV7-2 and TRBJ2-7; D gene unclear. Germline V gene data show CDR1 as SGHTA and CDR2 as FQGNSA. Trimming pared 5 bases from V and 6 bases from J, leaving 11 bases between. This CDR3 comprises 12 residues. CDR3 region: CASSPLRGEQYF. CDR3 DNA: TGTGCCAGCAGCCCCCTTCGCGGCGAGCAGTACTTC.

This chain links TRBV6-1 with TRBJ1-5; 8 bases map to TRBD1. Germline trimming cut 6 bases from V and 4 bases from J; bases unmatched to any gene: 5. Germline V gene lookup returns CDR1 MNHNS and CDR2 SASEGT. The CDR3 is 14 amino acids. CDR3 protein: CASSRDRSNQPQHF. DNA of the CDR3: TGTGCCAGCAGCCGGGACAGGAGTAATCAGCCCCAGCATTTT.

The V and J genes are TRBV7-9 and TRBJ1-4; TRBD1 aligns across 9 bases. Trimming cost V 4 bases and J 6 bases; bases outside gene matches: 3. CDR3 length: 14 residues. In germline, CDR1 is SEHNR, CDR2 FQNEAQ (reference sequence). CDR3 nucleotides: TGTGCCAGCAGCTCTCGACAGGGGGATGAAAAACTGTTTTTT. This gives the protein CASSSRQGDEKLFF.

The chain is built from TRBV30 and TRBJ2-7; a possible D gene is TRBD1 (5 bases). Germline CDR1 reads GTSNPN; CDR2 reads SVGIG (reference sequence). This CDR3 has 12 amino acids. Trimming stripped 1 base from V and 3 bases from J, with 7 bases between. The CDR3 bases are TGTGCCTGGAGTGCACAGGACTACGAGCAGTACTTC. Translated: CAWSAQDYEQYF.

The CDR3 reads CARSLGIRGRNTEAFF. CDR3 bases: TGTGCCAGAAGCTTGGGGATCCGAGGCAGAAACACTGAAGCTTTCTTT. The chain recombines TRBV5-3 with TRBJ1-1; D ambiguous. TRBV5-3 has ORF status, its function being uncertain. Trimming left V 0 bases short and J 2 bases short, with 14 bases between. The CDR3 consists of 16 residues.

The J gene is TRBJ1-4, the V gene TRBV29-1; 7 positions agree with TRBD1. Germline assignment: CDR1 SQVTM and CDR2 ANQGSEA. The CDR3 runs 12 residues. J lost 10 bases, V lost 2 bases, and 4 bases had no gene match. The CDR3 bases are TGCAGCGTTGAAATTCAGGGGGGAAAACTGTTTTTT. Translation gives CSVEIQGGKLFF.

This chain uses TRBV19 with TRBJ2-1; TRBD2 agrees at 8 bases. This CDR3 contains 17 residues. Germline loops: CDR1 LNHDA, CDR2 SQIVND (reference sequence). V lost 6 bases to trimming and J lost 1 base; unmatched junction nucleotides: 11. CDR3: CASSLEGSGASYNEQFF. CDR3 DNA: TGTGCCAGTAGCTTAGAGGGTAGCGGGGCTTCCTACAATGAGCAGTTCTTC.

The chain couples TRBV5-1 to TRBJ1-2; D perhaps matches TRBD1 (5 bases). V gave up 3 bases and J gave up 5 bases, with 17 bases separating them. The CDR3 is 15 residues long. Germline loops: CDR1 SGHRS, CDR2 YFSETQ. This CDR3 is CASSWEETAGYGYTF. CDR3 in DNA: TGCGCCAGCAGCTGGGAGGAGACAGCGGGGTATGGCTACACCTTC.

The chain uses TRBV11-3 and TRBJ1-2; TRBD1 is a possible D gene (6 bases). This CDR3 comprises 17 residues. Trimming removed 1 base at V and 5 bases at J, with 20 bases between. Germline V lookup: CDR1 SGHNT, CDR2 YENEEA. CDR3 bases: TGTGCCAGCAGCTTAGTTCCTCCCCTCCAGGGGAGATATGGCTACACCTTC. It specifies CASSLVPPLQGRYGYTF.

The J gene is TRBJ2-5, the V gene TRBV14, with 9 bases fitting TRBD1. With V trimmed by 0 bases and J by 4 bases, 6 bases remained unmatched. Germline CDR1 and CDR2: SGHDN and FVKESK. This CDR3 is 16 amino acids long. This CDR3 is CASSQERGQGRETQYF. The DNA for the CDR3 is TGTGCCAGCAGCCAAGAAAGAGGACAGGGGAGAGAGACCCAGTACTTC. The entire variable domain, with the rest obtained from reference TRBV14 and TRBJ2-5, is as follows: EAGVTQFPSHSVIEKGQTVTLRCDPISGHDNLYWYRRVMGKEIKFLLHFVKESKQDESGMPNNRFLAERTGGTYSTLKVQPAELEDSGVYFCASSQERGQGRETQYFGPGTRLLVL.

The J gene is TRBJ1-2, the V gene TRBV18; maybe TRBD1 (5 bases). V dropped 2 bases and J dropped 3 bases, with 13 bases sitting between them. The CDR3 has 15 amino acids. Germline lookup yields CDR1 KGHSH and CDR2 LQKENI. In DNA, the CDR3 is TGTGCCAGCTCACCAAGACAGACAGATTACTATGGCTACACCTTC. It codes for CASSPRQTDYYGYTF.

The chain has TRBV6-5 and TRBJ1-2; possibly TRBD1 for D (5 bases). V was shortened by 4 bases and J by 4 bases, with 19 bases between the two germline ends. This CDR3 spans 16 amino acids. In germline, CDR1 is MNHEY, CDR2 SVGAGI. The CDR3 region is CASSSSTVFTPYGYTF. DNA for the CDR3: TGTGCCAGCAGTTCCTCGACAGTTTTCACCCCCTATGGCTACACCTTC.

V and J are TRBV5-5 and TRBJ1-2; D ambiguous. Germline V lookup: CDR1 SGHKS, CDR2 YYEKEE (reference sequence). The length of the CDR3 is 13 residues. Trimming shortened V by 1 base and J by 10 bases, and 14 bases separated the two germline ends. This chain's CDR3 is CASSLLREPHYTF. CDR3 DNA: TGTGCCAGCAGCTTGTTGCGGGAACCCCACTACACCTTC.

The gene calls are TRBV5-5 and TRBJ1-2; D possibly corresponds to TRBD1 (5 bases). The length of the CDR3 is 14 residues. V was shortened by 1 base and J by 1 base, with 8 bases between the two germline ends. CDR1 is SGHKS, CDR2 YYEKEE, per germline (reference sequence). The CDR3 DNA reads TGTGCCAGCAGCTTGCAGGGCTTTAACTATGGCTACACCTTC. It codes for CASSLQGFNYGYTF.

As DNA, the CDR3 is TGTGCCAGCAGCTTAGAGTCAGGGGAAGAGACCCAGTACTTC. It yields the protein CASSLESGEETQYF. The chain couples TRBV7-2 to TRBJ2-5; maybe TRBD1 (6 bases). This CDR3 contains 14 residues. The germline V gene encodes CDR1 SGHTA and CDR2 FQGNSA. V lost 1 base and J lost 3, with 9 bases in between.

This clone was found once. In DNA, the CDR3 is TGCGCCAGCAGCCCTGGACAGGCCAAGGGCACTGAAGCTTTCTTT. It is translated as CASSPGQAKGTEAFF. The chain uses TRBV4-3 and TRBJ1-1, with 7 bases that match TRBD1. The CDR3 covers 15 residues. CDR1 is LGHNA and CDR2 is YSLEER in the germline V gene. Trimming removed 4 bases from V and 4 bases from J; junction bases left unmatched: 9.

The chain recombines TRBV7-2 with TRBJ2-6, with D possibly being TRBD2 (5 bases). Trimming shortened V by 2 bases and J by 0 bases, and 11 bases separated the two germline ends. The CDR3 extends over 17 amino acids. Looked up from germline, CDR1 is SGHTA and CDR2 is FQGNSA. The CDR3 nucleotides read TGTGCCAGCAGCTTACGGGGTACTTACTCTGGGGCCAACGTCCTGACTTTC. Its protein product is CASSLRGTYSGANVLTF.